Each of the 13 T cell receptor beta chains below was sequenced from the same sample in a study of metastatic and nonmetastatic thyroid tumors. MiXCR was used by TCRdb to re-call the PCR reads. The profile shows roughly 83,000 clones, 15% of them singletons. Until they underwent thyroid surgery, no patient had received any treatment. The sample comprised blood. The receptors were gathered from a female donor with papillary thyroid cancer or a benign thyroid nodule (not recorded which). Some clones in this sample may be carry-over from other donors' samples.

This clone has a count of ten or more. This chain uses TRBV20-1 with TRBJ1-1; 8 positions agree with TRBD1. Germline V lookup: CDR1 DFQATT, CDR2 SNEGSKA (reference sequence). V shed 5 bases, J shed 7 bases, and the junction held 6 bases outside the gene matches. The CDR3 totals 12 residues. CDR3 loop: CSAARGQDEAFF. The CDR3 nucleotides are TGCAGTGCTGCCAGGGGGCAGGATGAAGCTTTCTTT.

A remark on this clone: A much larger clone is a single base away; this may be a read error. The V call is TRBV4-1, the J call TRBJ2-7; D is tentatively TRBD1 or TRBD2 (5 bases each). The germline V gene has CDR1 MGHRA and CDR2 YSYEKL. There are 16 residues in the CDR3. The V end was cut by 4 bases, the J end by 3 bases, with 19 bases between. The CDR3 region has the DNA TGCGCCAGCAGCCCCCAACGGGGCCCCTCGATCTACGAGCAGTACTTC. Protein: CASSPQRGPSIYEQYF.

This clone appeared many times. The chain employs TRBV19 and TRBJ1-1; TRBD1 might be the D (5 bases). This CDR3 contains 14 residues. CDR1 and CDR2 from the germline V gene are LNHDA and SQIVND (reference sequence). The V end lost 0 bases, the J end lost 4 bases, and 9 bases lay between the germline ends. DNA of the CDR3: TGTGCCAGTAGTATAGAAGGGGCGATCACTGAAGCTTTCTTT. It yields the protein CASSIEGAITEAFF.

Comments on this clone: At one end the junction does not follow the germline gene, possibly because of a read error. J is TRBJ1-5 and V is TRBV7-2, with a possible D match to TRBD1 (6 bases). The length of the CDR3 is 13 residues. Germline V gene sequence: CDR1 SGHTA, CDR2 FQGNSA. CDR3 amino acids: CASSQGFNQPQDF. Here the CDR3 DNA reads TGTGCCAGCAGCCAGGGGTTCAATCAGCCACAGGATTTT.

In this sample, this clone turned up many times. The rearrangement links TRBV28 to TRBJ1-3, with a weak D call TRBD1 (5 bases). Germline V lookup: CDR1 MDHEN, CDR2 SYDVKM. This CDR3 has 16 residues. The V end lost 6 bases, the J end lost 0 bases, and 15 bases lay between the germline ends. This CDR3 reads CASSPGGVVSGNTIYF. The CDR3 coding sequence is TGTGCCAGCAGCCCCGGGGGGGTGGTCTCTGGAAACACCATATATTTT.

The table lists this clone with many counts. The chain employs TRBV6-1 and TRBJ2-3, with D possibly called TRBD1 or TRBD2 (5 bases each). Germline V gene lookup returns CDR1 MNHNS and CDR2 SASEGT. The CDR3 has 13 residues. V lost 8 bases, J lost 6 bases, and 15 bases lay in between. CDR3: CASGDGSSDTQYF. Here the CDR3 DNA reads TGTGCCAGCGGGGACGGTTCGTCGGATACGCAGTATTTT.

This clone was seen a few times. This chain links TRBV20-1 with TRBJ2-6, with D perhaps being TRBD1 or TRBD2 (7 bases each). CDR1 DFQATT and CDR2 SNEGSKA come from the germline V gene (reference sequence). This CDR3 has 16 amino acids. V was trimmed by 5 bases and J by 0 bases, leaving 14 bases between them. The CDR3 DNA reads TGCAGTGCTTCGCCAGGGGGGGGCTCTGGGGCCAACGTCCTGACTTTC. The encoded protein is CSASPGGGSGANVLTF.

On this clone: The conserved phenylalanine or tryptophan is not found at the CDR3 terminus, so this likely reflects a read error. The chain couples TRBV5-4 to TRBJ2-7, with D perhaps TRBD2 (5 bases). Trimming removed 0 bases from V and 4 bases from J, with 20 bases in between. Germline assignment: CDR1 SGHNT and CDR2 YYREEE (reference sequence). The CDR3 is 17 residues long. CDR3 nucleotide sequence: TGTGCCAGCAGCTTGGGACTTGGCGGGCGTCTCGAGTACGAGCAGTACCTC. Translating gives CASSLGLGGRLEYEQYL.

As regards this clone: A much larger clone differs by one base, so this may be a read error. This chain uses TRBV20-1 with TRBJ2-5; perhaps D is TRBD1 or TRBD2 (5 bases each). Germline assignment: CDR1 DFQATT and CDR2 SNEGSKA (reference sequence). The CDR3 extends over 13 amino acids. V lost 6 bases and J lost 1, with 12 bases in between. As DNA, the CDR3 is TGCAGTGCCTTCCCGGGGACCCAAGAGACCCAGTACTTC. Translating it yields CSAFPGTQETQYF.

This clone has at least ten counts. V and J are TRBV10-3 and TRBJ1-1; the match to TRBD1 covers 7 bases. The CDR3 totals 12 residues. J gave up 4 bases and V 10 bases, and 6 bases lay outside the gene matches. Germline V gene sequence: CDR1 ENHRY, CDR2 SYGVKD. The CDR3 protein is CATTGLSTEAFF. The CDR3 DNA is TGTGCCACGACAGGGTTGAGCACTGAAGCTTTCTTT.

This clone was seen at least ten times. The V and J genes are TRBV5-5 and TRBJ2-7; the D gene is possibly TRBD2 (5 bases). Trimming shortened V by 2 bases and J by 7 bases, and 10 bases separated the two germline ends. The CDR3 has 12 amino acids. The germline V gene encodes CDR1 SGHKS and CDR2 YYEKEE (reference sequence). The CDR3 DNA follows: TGTGCCAGCAGCTTACGTTCGGGAGAGCAGTACTTC. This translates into CASSLRSGEQYF.

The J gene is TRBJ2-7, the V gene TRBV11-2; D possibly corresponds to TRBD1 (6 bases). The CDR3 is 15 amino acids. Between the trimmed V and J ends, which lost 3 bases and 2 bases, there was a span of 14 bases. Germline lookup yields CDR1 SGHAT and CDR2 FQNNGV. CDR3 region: CASSFSPDRTYEQYF. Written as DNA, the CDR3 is TGTGCCAGCAGCTTTAGCCCGGACAGAACCTACGAGCAGTACTTC.

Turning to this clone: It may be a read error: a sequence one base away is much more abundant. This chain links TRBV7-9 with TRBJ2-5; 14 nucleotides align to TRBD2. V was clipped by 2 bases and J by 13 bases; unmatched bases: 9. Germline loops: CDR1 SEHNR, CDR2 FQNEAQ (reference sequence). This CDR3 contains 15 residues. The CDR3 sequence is CASSLNRLAGGPLYF. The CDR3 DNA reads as TGTGCCAGCAGCTTAAATCGACTAGCGGGGGGGCCTCTGTACTTC. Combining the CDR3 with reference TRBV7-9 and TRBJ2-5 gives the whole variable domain DTGVSQNPRHKITKRGQNVTFRCDPISEHNRLYWYRQTLGQGPEFLTYFQNEAQLEKSRLLSDRFSAERPKGSFSTLEIQRTEQGDSAMYLCASSLNRLAGGPLYFGPGTRLLVL.